This T cell receptor beta chain came from a study of cytomegalovirus exposure and HLA in healthy donors. Study details: Researchers previously reported finding 117 million unique TCR beta sequences from 170 million or so T cells. General study results and limits: Associated with HLA alleles at 0.05 false discovery rate in a later analysis were about 17,000 TCR beta sequences.

Each donor was healthy, and each was a bone marrow donor. This clone was observed a few times. Its antigen remains unknown. The identical CDR3 is also encoded by other nucleotide sequences in the sample. From germline, CDR1 is SGDLS and CDR2 YYNGEE. CDR3 length: 13 amino acids. The ends were cut back, 4 bases at V and 6 bases at J, with 13 bases in the middle. Use of 60 Vbeta and 13 Jbeta primers characterized the PCR. Libraries were prepared by immunoSEQ multiplex PCR; TCRdb keeps only in-frame clonotypes and omits some of them. The table has 90,000 to 110,000 clones, roughly 67% seen once. This receptor was identified in a man in his forties in good health and CMV-seronegative. The chain joins TRBV9 to TRBJ1-1, with D maybe TRBD1 (5 bases). Sample: PBMCs. CDR3 in amino acids: CASSPRGRAEAFF. The CDR3 DNA follows: TGTGCCAGCAGCCCCCGGGGGAGGGCTGAAGCTTTCTTT.